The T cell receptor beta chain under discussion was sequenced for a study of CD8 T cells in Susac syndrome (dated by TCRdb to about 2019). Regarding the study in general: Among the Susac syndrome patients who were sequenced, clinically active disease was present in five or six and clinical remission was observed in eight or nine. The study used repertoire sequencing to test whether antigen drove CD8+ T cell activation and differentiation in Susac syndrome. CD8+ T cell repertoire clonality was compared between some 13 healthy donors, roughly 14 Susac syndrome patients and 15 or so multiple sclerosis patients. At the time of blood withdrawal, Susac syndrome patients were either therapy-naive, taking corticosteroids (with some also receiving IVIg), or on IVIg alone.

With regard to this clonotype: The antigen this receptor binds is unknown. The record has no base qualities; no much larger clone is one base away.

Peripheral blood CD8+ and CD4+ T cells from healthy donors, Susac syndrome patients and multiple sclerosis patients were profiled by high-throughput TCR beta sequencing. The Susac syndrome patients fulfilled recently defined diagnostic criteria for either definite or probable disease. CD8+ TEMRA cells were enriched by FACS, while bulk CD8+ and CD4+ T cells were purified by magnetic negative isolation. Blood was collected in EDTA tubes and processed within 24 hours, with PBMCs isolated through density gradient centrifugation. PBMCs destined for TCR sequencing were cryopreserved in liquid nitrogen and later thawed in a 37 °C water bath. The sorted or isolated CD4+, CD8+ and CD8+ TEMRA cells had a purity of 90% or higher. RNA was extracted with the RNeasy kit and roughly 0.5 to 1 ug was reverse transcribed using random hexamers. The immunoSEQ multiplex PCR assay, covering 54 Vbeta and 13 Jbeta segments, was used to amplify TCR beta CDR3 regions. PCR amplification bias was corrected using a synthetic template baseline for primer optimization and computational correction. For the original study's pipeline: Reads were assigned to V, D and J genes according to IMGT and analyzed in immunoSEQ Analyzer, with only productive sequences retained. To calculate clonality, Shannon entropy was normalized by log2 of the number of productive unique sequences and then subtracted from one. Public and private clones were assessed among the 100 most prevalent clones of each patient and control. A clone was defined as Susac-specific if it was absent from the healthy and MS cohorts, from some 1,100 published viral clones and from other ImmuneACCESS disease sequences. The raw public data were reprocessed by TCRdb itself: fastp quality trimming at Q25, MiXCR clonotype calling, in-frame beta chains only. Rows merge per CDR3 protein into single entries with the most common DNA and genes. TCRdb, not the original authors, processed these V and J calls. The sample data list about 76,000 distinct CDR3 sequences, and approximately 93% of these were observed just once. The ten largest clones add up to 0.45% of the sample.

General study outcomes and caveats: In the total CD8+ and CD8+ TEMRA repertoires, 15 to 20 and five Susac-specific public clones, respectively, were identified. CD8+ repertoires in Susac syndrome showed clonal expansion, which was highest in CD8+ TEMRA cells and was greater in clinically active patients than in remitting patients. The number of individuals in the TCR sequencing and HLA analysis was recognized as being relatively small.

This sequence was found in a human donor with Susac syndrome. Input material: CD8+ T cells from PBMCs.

The DNA sequence is TGTGCCAGCAGTGAACAAGAGACCCAGTACTTC. Translated, it gives CASSEQETQYF. The chain joins TRBV6-5 to TRBJ2-5, with the D segment identity uncertain. Reading the germline V gene gives CDR1 MNHEY and CDR2 SVGAGI. V and J are truncated by 5 bases and 2 bases respectively, leaving an intervening sequence of 3 bases. Reading from cysteine to phenylalanine, the CDR3 counts 11 amino acids. Only the CDR3 DNA is retained, 33 bases long and in frame from the first base.